Reported below is one TCR beta chain. This record comes from a study of cytomegalovirus exposure and HLA in healthy donors. CDR3 size: 15 residues. Trimming at V came to 0 bases and at J to 5 bases, leaving 6 bases not matched to a gene. Germline V gene lookup returns CDR1 SGHTA and CDR2 FQGNSA. Both 60 Vbeta primers and 13 Jbeta primers went into the PCR. Here immunoSEQ multiplex PCR was the method, and the copy in TCRdb shows in-frame clones only, minus some. The table records approximately 200,000 clones, 70% to 75% of them present only once. This chain uses TRBV7-2 with TRBJ2-5, with 7 positions matching TRBD2. Sequenced sample: PBMCs. The receptor comes from a man between 25 and 39 years old in good health and CMV-seropositive. The CDR3 loop reads CASSLARTRGETQYF. DNA for the CDR3: TGTGCCAGCAGCTTAGCCAGGACTAGAGGGGAGACCCAGTACTTC. Full variable domain (missing parts from reference TRBV7-2 and TRBJ2-5): GAGVSQSPSNKVTEKGKDVELRCDPISGHTALYWYRQSLGQGLEFLIYFQGNSAPDKSGLPSDRFSAERTGGSVSTLTIQRTQQEDSAVYLCASSLARTRGETQYFGPGTRLLVL.